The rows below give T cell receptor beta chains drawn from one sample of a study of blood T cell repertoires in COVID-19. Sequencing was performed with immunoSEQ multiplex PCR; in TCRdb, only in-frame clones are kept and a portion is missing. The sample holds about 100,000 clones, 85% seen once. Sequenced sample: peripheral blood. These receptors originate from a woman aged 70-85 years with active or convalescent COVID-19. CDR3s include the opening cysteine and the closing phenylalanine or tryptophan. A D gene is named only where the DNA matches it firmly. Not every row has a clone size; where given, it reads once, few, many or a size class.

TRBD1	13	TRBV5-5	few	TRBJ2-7	CASSLDAGTGNHF	TGTGCCAGCAGCTTGGATGCCGGGACAGGTAACCATTTC
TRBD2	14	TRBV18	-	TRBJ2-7	CASSQGTSSYEQYF	TGTGCCAGCTCACAAGGGACTAGCTCGTACGAGCAGTACTTC
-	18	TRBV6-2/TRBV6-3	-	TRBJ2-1	CASSYSEGLSSSYNEQFF	TGTGCCAGCAGTTACTCGGAGGGACTCTCGAGCTCCTACAATGAGCAGTTCTTC
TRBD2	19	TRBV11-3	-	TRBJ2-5	CASSLRLAGRRIRQETQYF	TGTGCCAGCAGCTTAAGGCTAGCGGGACGACGGATTCGCCAAGAGACCCAGTACTTC
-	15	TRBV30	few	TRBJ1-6	CAWGQGFSNNSPLHF	TGTGCCTGGGGTCAGGGTTTCTCCAATAATTCACCCCTCCACTTT
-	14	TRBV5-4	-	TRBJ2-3	CASSSSTGPDTQYF	TGTGCCAGCAGCAGCTCGACAGGTCCAGATACGCAGTATTTT
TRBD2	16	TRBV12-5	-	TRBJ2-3	CASGGRLAGVVDTQYF	TGTGCTAGTGGGGGGAGACTAGCGGGAGTGGTAGATACGCAGTATTTT
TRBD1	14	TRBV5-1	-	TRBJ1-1	CASTSGQMNTEAFF	TGCGCCAGCACCTCGGGACAGATGAACACTGAAGCTTTCTTT
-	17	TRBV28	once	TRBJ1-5	CASTTTGQSYSNQPQHF	TGTGCCAGCACCACGACAGGCCAGTCTTATAGCAATCAGCCCCAGCATTTT
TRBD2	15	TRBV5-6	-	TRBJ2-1	CASSLLLAGGNEQFF	TGTGCCAGCAGCTTGTTACTAGCGGGAGGGAATGAGCAGTTCTTC
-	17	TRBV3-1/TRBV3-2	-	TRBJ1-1	CASSQSHRQKAHTEAFF	TGTGCCAGCAGCCAATCTCATCGACAGAAGGCTCACACTGAAGCTTTCTTT
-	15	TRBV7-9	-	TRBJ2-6	CASSLALAGANVLTF	TGTGCCAGCAGCTTAGCGTTAGCTGGGGCCAACGTCCTGACTTTC
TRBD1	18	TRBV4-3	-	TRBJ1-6	CASSQELQGPNNNSPLHF	TGCGCCAGCAGCCAAGAATTACAGGGGCCAAATAATAATTCACCCCTCCACTTT
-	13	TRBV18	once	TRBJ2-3	CASSPDRSDTQYF	TGTGCCAGCTCTCCCGACAGATCTGATACGCAGTATTTT
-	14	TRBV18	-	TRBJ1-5	CASSPSGGNQPQHF	TGTGCCAGCTCACCATCAGGGGGCAATCAGCCCCAGCATTTT
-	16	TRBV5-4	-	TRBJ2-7	CASSPGVGGGTTEQYF	TGTGCCAGCAGCCCCGGTGTAGGGGGAGGGACGACCGAGCAGTACTTC
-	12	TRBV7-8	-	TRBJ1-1	CASSPRGLASFF	TGTGCCAGCAGCCCTAGGGGCCTGGCATCTTTCTTT
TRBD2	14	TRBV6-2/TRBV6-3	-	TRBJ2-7	CASSYLAVNYEQYF	TGTGCCAGCAGTTACCTAGCGGTAAATTACGAGCAGTACTTC
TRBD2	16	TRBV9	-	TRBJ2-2	CASSVGLAGNTGELFF	TGTGCCAGCAGCGTAGGACTAGCGGGGAACACCGGGGAGCTGTTTTTT
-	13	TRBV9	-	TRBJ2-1	CASSPRPYNEQFF	TGTGCCAGCAGCCCCCGTCCTTACAATGAGCAGTTCTTC
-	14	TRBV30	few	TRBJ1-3	CAWSSGGSGNTIYF	TGTGCCTGGAGCTCGGGGGGCTCTGGAAACACCATATATTTT
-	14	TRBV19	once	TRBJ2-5	CASSQDRTQETQYF	TGTGCCAGTAGCCAAGACAGAACTCAAGAGACCCAGTACTTC
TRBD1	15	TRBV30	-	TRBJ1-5	CAWSAGTGSNQPQHF	TGTGCCTGGAGTGCAGGGACAGGGAGCAATCAGCCCCAGCATTTT
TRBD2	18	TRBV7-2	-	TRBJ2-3	CASSLVGTSGGPRNTQYF	TGTGCCAGCAGCTTAGTGGGAACTAGCGGGGGGCCCCGTAATACGCAGTATTTT
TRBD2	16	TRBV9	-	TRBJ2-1	CASKAGGGGPYNEQFF	TGTGCCAGCAAGGCCGGTGGCGGGGGGCCCTACAATGAGCAGTTCTTC
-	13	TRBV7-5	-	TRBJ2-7	CARSRDRLGEQYF	TGTGCCAGAAGCCGGGACAGGTTGGGTGAGCAGTACTTC
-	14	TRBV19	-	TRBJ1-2	CASSKQGQTYGYTF	TGTGCCAGTAGTAAGCAGGGGCAGACCTATGGCTACACCTTC
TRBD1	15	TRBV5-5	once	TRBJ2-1	CASSRDRVENNEQFF	TGTGCCAGCAGCCGCGACAGGGTTGAGAACAATGAGCAGTTCTTC
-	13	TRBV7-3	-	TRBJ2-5	CASSLDARKTQYF	TGTGCCAGCAGCTTAGACGCTAGGAAGACCCAGTACTTC
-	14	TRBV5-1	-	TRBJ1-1	CASSWGLTNTEAFF	TGCGCCAGCAGCTGGGGACTTACGAACACTGAAGCTTTCTTT
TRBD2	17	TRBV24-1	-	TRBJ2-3	CATSDPGSSGGPDTQYF	TGTGCCACCAGTGATCCGGGGTCGAGCGGGGGGCCAGATACGCAGTATTTT
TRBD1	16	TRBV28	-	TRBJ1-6	CASSTSGQGGNSPLHF	TGTGCCAGCAGTACCTCGGGACAGGGCGGTAATTCACCCCTCCACTTT
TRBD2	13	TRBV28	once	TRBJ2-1	CASGLASSNEQFF	TGTGCCAGTGGACTAGCTTCTTCCAATGAGCAGTTCTTC
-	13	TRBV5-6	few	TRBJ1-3	CASGEGSGNTIYF	TGTGCCAGCGGTGAGGGATCCGGAAACACCATATATTTT
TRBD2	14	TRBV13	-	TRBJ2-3	CASSLEGETSVQYF	TGTGCCAGCAGCTTAGAAGGGGAGACTAGCGTGCAGTATTTT
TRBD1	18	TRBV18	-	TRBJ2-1	CASSHRDRGRSSYNEQFF	TGTGCCAGCTCACACCGGGACAGGGGTCGGAGCTCCTACAATGAGCAGTTCTTC
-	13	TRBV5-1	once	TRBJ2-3	CASSVRTEDTQYF	TGCGCCAGCAGCGTTAGGACAGAAGATACGCAGTATTTT
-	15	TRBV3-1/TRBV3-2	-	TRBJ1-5	CASSQGGGGNQPQHF	TGTGCCAGCAGCCAGGGGGGGGGAGGCAATCAGCCCCAGCATTTT
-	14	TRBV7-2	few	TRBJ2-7	CASSLGLAVYEQYF	TGTGCCAGCAGCTTAGGGCTAGCCGTTTACGAGCAGTACTTC
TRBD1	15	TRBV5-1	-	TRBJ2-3	CASSQETGGLDTQYF	TGCGCCAGCAGCCAGGAGACAGGGGGCTTAGATACGCAGTATTTT
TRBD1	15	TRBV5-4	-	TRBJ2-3	CASSFSTGVWDTQYF	TGTGCCAGCAGCTTTAGTACAGGGGTTTGGGATACGCAGTATTTT
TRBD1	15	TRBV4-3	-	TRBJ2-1	CASSLGQGENNEQFF	TGCGCCAGCAGCCTGGGACAGGGGGAGAACAATGAGCAGTTCTTC
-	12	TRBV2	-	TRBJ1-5	CASTGVGQPQHF	TGTGCCAGCACGGGTGTCGGTCAGCCCCAGCATTTT
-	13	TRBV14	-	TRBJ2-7	CASSYGLFYEQYF	TGTGCCAGCAGCTACGGACTATTCTACGAGCAGTACTTC
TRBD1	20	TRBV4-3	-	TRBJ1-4	CASSQDRGLNRGGTNEKLFF	TGCGCCAGCAGCCAAGATCGGGGGCTGAACAGGGGTGGAACTAATGAAAAACTGTTTTTT
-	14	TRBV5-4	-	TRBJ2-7	CASSPRGGAYEQYF	TGTGCCAGCAGCCCGCGCGGCGGAGCCTACGAGCAGTACTTC
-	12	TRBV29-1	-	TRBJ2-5	CSVVKEGETQYF	TGCAGCGTTGTAAAAGAGGGAGAGACCCAGTACTTC
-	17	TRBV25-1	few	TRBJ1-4	CASSGPRSSATNEKLFF	TGTGCCAGCAGTGGCCCGCGAAGCTCTGCAACTAATGAAAAACTGTTTTTT